This entry is about one TCR beta chain. This sample stems from a study of blood T cell repertoires in COVID-19. The CDR3 is 14 amino acids. Trimming took 1 base from V and 1 from J, leaving 8 bases between them. The germline V gene encodes CDR1 MGHRA and CDR2 YSYEKL. Libraries were prepared by immunoSEQ multiplex PCR; TCRdb keeps only in-frame clonotypes and omits some of them. The data contain some 320,000 clones, 80% to 90% of them singletons. Source material: PBMCs or T cells enriched from blood (not recorded which). This receptor was identified in a woman aged 25 to 39 who had recovered from COVID-19. This chain links TRBV4-1 with TRBJ2-7; no clear D. The DNA of the CDR3 is TGCGCCAGCAGCCAAGTTGCCAGATCCTACGAGCAGTACTTC. This encodes CASSQVARSYEQYF.